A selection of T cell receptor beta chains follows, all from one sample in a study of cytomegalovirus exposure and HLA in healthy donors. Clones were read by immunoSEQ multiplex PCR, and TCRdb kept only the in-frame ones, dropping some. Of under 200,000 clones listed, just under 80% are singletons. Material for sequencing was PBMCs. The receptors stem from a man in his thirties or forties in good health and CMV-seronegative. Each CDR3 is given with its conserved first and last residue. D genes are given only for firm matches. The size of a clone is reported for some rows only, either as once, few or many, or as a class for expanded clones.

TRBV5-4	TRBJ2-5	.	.	TGTGCCAGCAGCACCAAGACAGTTTATGAGACCCAGTACTTC	CASSTKTVYETQYF
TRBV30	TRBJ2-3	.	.	TGTGCCTGGAGGCTAGGTGGCACAGATACGCAGTATTTT	CAWRLGGTDTQYF
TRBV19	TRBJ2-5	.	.	TGTGCCAGTAGTAGCCAGCTGAGGGAGACCCAGTACTTC	CASSSQLRETQYF
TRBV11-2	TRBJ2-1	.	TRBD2	TGTGCCAGCAGCTCAGGAGTAATAGCGGGAGGGTGGGAGCAGTTCTTC	CASSSGVIAGGWEQFF
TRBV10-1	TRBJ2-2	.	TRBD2	TGCGCCAGCAGTGCCACTAGCGGGATAACCGGGGAGCTGTTTTTT	CASSATSGITGELFF
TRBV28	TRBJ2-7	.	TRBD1	TGTGCCAGCAGCCTCAGACAGGGTCACTACGAGCAGTACTTC	CASSLRQGHYEQYF
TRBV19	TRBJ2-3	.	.	TGTGCCAGTAGTATATACAGCCACACAGTTACAGATACGCAGTATTTT	CASSIYSHTVTDTQYF
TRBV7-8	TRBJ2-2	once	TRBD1	TGTGCCAGCAGCTTAGATCTTGGACAGGGGATGACCCGGGAGCTGTTTTTT	CASSLDLGQGMTRELFF
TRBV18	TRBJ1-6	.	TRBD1	TGTGCCAGCTCAGCTACCGGGACAGGGGGGTCACCCCTCCACTTT	CASSATGTGGSPLHF
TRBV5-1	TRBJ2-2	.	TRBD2	TGCGCCAGCAGCGCGGGACTAGCGGCGAACACCGGGGAGCTGTTTTTT	CASSAGLAANTGELFF
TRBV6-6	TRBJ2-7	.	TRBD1	TGTGCCAGCAGTACAACAGGGGACGGCTACGAGCAGTACTTC	CASSTTGDGYEQYF
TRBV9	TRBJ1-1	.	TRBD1	TGTGCCAGCAGCGTCACAGGGGGCTCTTCCCAACGGAACACTGAAGCTTTCTTT	CASSVTGGSSQRNTEAFF
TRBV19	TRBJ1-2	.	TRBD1	TGTGCCAGTACGGACAGGGATTACTATGGCTACACCTTC	CASTDRDYYGYTF
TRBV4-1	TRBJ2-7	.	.	TGCGCCAGCAGCCTAGACGGGACACACTACGAGCAGTACTTC	CASSLDGTHYEQYF
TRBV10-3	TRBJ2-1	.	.	TGTGCCATCAGTGAGTCAGGAGGCAACTACAATGAGCAGTTCTTC	CAISESGGNYNEQFF
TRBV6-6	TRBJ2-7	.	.	TGTGCCAGCAGCCAACCTATCTCCTACGAGCAGTACTTC	CASSQPISYEQYF
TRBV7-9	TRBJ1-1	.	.	TGTTCCAGCAGCTTAGTTTCGGGGAGAGCTTTCTTT	CSSSLVSGRAFF
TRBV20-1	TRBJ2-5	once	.	TGCAGCGCACAGTCGGGGGAGACCCAGTACTTC	CSAQSGETQYF
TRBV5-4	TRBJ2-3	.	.	TGTGCCAGCAGCTTTCTTAGCACAGATACGCAGTATTTT	CASSFLSTDTQYF
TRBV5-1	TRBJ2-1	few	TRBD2	TGCGCCAGCAGCTTGGCCTTAACTAGCGGCCACAATGAGCAGTTCTTC	CASSLALTSGHNEQFF
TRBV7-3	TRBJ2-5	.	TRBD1	TGTGCCAGCAGCTCTGCCGGGACAGGGGGCGAGACCCAGTACTTC	CASSSAGTGGETQYF
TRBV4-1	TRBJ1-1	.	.	TGCGCCAGCAGCCAAGTCGTCTTGAACACTGAAGCTTTCTTT	CASSQVVLNTEAFF
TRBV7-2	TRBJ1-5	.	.	TGTGCCAGCAGTCCCGGGGGAGGAAATCAGCCCCAGCATTTT	CASSPGGGNQPQHF
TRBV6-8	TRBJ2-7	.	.	TGTGCCAGCAGTCTGGGGGGCGAGCAGTACTTC	CASSLGGEQYF
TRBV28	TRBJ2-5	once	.	TGTGCCAGCAGTCCAACAGGGTTCAGCGTGACCCAGTACTTC	CASSPTGFSVTQYF
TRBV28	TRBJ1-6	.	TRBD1	TGTGCCAGCAGCCGGGACAGGCTGGACTTT	CASSRDRLDF
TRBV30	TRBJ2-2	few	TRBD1	TGTGCCTTCCGGACAGGTTCCGGGGAGCTGTTTTTT	CAFRTGSGELFF
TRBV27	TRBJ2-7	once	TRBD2	TGTGCCAGCTCCTTGTCCAGCGGGGGATACTACGAGCAGTACTTC	CASSLSSGGYYEQYF
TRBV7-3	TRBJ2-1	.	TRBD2	TGTGCCAGCAGCCAGAACCTACTAGCGGGAGCATCCAATGAGCAGTTCTTC	CASSQNLLAGASNEQFF
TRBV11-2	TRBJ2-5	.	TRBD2	TGTGCCAGCAGCTTAATGGGACTAGCGGAACAAGAGACCCAGTACTTC	CASSLMGLAEQETQYF
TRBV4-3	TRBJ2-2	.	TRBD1	TGCGCCAGCAGCCAATTAGGACAGGTCCAATCCGGGGAGCTGTTTTTT	CASSQLGQVQSGELFF
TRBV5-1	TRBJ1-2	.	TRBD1	TGCGCCAGCAGCTTGGGGGCAGGGGGCGGTGGCTACACCTTC	CASSLGAGGGGYTF
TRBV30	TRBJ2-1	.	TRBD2	TGTGCCTGGACCCGAGGGCTAGCGGGGTACAATGAGCAGTTCTTC	CAWTRGLAGYNEQFF
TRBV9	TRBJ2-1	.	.	TGTGCCAGCAGCCCGAGCGGGTCCTACAATGAGCAGTTCTTC	CASSPSGSYNEQFF
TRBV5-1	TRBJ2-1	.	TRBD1	TGCGCCAGCAGCTTCCTGGGACAGGGAAAGTACAATGAGCAGTTCTTC	CASSFLGQGKYNEQFF
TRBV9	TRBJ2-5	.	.	TGTGCCAGCAGCGTAGCTTTATCGGAGACCCAGTACTTC	CASSVALSETQYF
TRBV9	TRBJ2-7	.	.	TGTGCCAGCAGCGTAGAAGGGGTCAGTGCGATCGGAGAGCAGTACTTC	CASSVEGVSAIGEQYF
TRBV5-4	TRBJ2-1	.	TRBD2	TGTGCCAGCAGCGTGTCTAGCGGGGACAATGAGCAGTTCTTC	CASSVSSGDNEQFF
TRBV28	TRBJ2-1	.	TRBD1	TGTGCCAGCAGTTTCCGGGGACAGGGATCCTACAATGAGCAGTTCTTC	CASSFRGQGSYNEQFF
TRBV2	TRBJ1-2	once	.	TGTGCCAGCAGTGAAGGCGGCAGCTCTAACTATGGCTACACCTTC	CASSEGGSSNYGYTF
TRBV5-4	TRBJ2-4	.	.	TGTGCCAGCAGCCGGACAGAGGGCAGCCGAGCAAACATTCAGTACTTC	CASSRTEGSRANIQYF
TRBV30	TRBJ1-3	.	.	TGTGCCTGGAGTCCTACGGGCTCTGGAAACACCATATATTTT	CAWSPTGSGNTIYF
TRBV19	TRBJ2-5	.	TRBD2	TGTGCCAGTAGTATGTGGGGACTAGCGGTTCAAGAGACCCAGTACTTC	CASSMWGLAVQETQYF
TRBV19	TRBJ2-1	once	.	TGTGCCAGTACCCCGGGACTTCGCTACAATGAGCAGTTCTTC	CASTPGLRYNEQFF
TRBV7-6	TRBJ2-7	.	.	TGTGCCAGCAGCTGGAGTGGATCCTACGAGCAGTACTTC	CASSWSGSYEQYF
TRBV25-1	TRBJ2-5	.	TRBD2	TGTGCCACGCCCATCCGGGAGGGCCGGGAGACCCAGTACTTC	CATPIREGRETQYF
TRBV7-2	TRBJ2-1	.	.	TGTGCCAGCAGCTTAAGCGCGGGGCTCGACAATGAGCAGTTCTTC	CASSLSAGLDNEQFF
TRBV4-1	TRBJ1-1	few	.	TGCGCCAGCAGCCTCGCAGGGCAAATGAACACTGAAGCTTTCTTT	CASSLAGQMNTEAFF
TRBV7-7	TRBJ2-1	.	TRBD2	TGTGCTAGCAGCCCTAGCGGGAACTACAATGAGCAGTTCTTC	CASSPSGNYNEQFF
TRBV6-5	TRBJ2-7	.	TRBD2	TGTGCCAGCAGATCGGAGCGGGGGAGCTACGAGCAGTACTTC	CASRSERGSYEQYF
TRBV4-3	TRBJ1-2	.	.	TGCGCCAGCAGCCAAGAGGCAGCGTTCTATGGCTACACCTTC	CASSQEAAFYGYTF
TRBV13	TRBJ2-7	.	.	TGTGCCAGCAGCCAGACCCGCGGTTCACAGTACTTC	CASSQTRGSQYF
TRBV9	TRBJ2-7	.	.	TGTGCCAGCAGCGCTCAGAGCGGGTTGGGATACGAGCAGTACTTC	CASSAQSGLGYEQYF
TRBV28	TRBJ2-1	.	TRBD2	TGTGCCAGCAGTTTCCCCGGACTAGCGGGGGCAAGGGAGTTCTTC	CASSFPGLAGAREFF
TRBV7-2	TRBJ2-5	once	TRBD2	TGTGCCAGCAGCCCCCGGGAGGGCGTTCTGAAGACCCAGTACTTC	CASSPREGVLKTQYF
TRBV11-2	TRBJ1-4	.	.	TGTGCCAGCAGCTTAGATCGCCGGAGGGGTGAAAAACTGTTTTTT	CASSLDRRRGEKLFF